The 19 T cell receptor beta chains in this list originate from one sample, sequenced in a study of blood T cell repertoires in COVID-19. TCRdb's table, derived via immunoSEQ multiplex PCR, lists solely in-frame clones and lacks some. The sample gives 300,000 to 350,000 clones, under 90% of which show up once; less than 3% is in the top ten. The material sequenced was peripheral blood. The receptors come from a woman aged 25 to 45 with COVID-19, enrolled during active disease.

The J gene is TRBJ1-2, the V gene TRBV29-1; TRBD1 matches 7 bases. The V segment lost 8 bases and the J segment 3 bases; nucleotides outside the gene matches: 6. Germline V gene data show CDR1 as SQVTM and CDR2 as ANQGSEA. The length of the CDR3 is 12 residues. Here the CDR3 reads CSTQGDDYGYTF. For the CDR3, the DNA is TGCAGCACCCAGGGGGATGACTATGGCTACACCTTC.

This clone was picked up a small number of times. This rearrangement joins TRBV28 to TRBJ1-2; 7 nucleotides align to TRBD1. Trimming took 2 bases from V and 3 from J; bases not matched to a gene: 3. Germline-derived CDR1 and CDR2 are MDHEN and SYDVKM. The CDR3 totals 14 residues. The CDR3 region is CASSLPGTDYGYTF. The CDR3 DNA reads TGTGCCAGCAGTTTACCCGGGACAGACTATGGCTACACCTTC.

The chain carries TRBV3-1 (or the pseudogene TRBV3-2) and TRBJ2-1, with TRBD2 matching over 13 bases. This CDR3 comprises 16 residues. The germline V gene has CDR1 LGHDT and CDR2 YNNKEL (reference sequence). V dropped 3 bases and J dropped 7; count of bases not matched to a gene: 6. This chain's CDR3 is CASSHTSGRGKNEQFF. Written as DNA, the CDR3 is TGTGCCAGCAGCCACACTAGCGGGAGGGGAAAGAATGAGCAGTTCTTC.

The table lists this clone with a few counts. This sequence joins TRBV5-1 and TRBJ2-7, with 7 nucleotides matching TRBD1. Unmatched junction bases numbered 12, after V lost 6 bases and J lost 3 bases. The CDR3 extends over 15 amino acids. The V gene's germline CDR1 is SGHRS and CDR2 YFSETQ. The CDR3 here is CASIAGTVNYYEQYF. DNA for the CDR3: TGCGCCAGCATTGCCGGGACAGTGAATTACTACGAGCAGTACTTC.

The chain carries TRBV6-5 and TRBJ1-2, with a tentative D call TRBD1 (6 bases). From germline, CDR1 is MNHEY and CDR2 SVGAGI. The CDR3 consists of 14 residues. V was trimmed by 4 bases and J by 2 bases, leaving 11 bases between them. This CDR3 is CASSLGRGNYGYTF. DNA for the CDR3: TGTGCCAGCAGTTTGGGGAGGGGGAACTATGGCTACACCTTC.

This clone has just one count. This rearrangement joins TRBV7-9 to TRBJ1-1; D perhaps matches TRBD1 (5 bases). The CDR3 contains 14 residues. V was clipped by 4 bases and J by 3 bases, with 12 bases between them. Germline-derived CDR1 and CDR2 are SEHNR and FQNEAQ (reference sequence). The CDR3 DNA sequence: TGTGCCAGCAGCTCAGTAAGGGGTCACACTGAAGCTTTCTTT. Translation gives CASSSVRGHTEAFF.

This clone appeared once. The chain couples TRBV28 to TRBJ1-5; tentative D call: TRBD1 (6 bases). V gave up 5 bases and J gave up 7 bases, with 21 bases separating them. Germline CDR1 is MDHEN and CDR2 is SYDVKM. This CDR3 spans 16 amino acids. CDR3 in amino acids: CASSLRQAAGKQPQHF. Here the CDR3 DNA reads TGTGCCAGCAGTCTCCGACAGGCGGCCGGGAAACAGCCCCAGCATTTT.

The chain employs TRBV3-1 (or the pseudogene TRBV3-2) and TRBJ2-7; D is unclear. The CDR3 sequence is 15 residues long. CDR1 is LGHDT, CDR2 YNNKEL, per germline (reference sequence). V lost 1 base, J lost 3 bases, and 13 bases lay in between. The CDR3, as DNA: TGTGCCAGCAGCCAAGGTCGTCGGAGCTTCTACGAGCAGTACTTC. This codes for CASSQGRRSFYEQYF.

This chain joins TRBV11-3 and TRBJ2-3; TRBD2 is a possible D gene (6 bases). Per germline, CDR1 SGHNT and CDR2 YENEEA. Trimming took off 3 bases at V and 0 bases at J, with 10 bases between the two ends. The CDR3 runs 15 residues. The CDR3 loop reads CASSLGGLSTDTQYF. Written as DNA, the CDR3 is TGTGCCAGCAGCTTGGGGGGACTCAGCACAGATACGCAGTATTTT.

This clone was observed a single time. V is TRBV14 and J is TRBJ1-4, with 7 bases fitting TRBD1. The CDR3 length is 13 residues. V was pared by 4 bases and J by 12 bases, with 8 bases of the junction left unmatched. Per germline, CDR1 SGHDN and CDR2 FVKESK. CDR3 bases: TGTGCCAGCAGCCCCAGACAGGGCAGAGAACTGTTTTTT. Amino acid sequence: CASSPRQGRELFF. Full variable domain (remainder filled in from reference TRBV14 and TRBJ1-4): EAGVTQFPSHSVIEKGQTVTLRCDPISGHDNLYWYRRVMGKEIKFLLHFVKESKQDESGMPNNRFLAERTGGTYSTLKVQPAELEDSGVYFCASSPRQGRELFFGSGTQLSVL.

The chain couples TRBV12-3 or TRBV12-4 to TRBJ2-7, with no clear D. With 4 bases removed from V and 3 bases from J, the gap between germline ends came to 7 bases. The CDR3 has 12 residues. CDR3 loop: CASSSSSYEQYF. DNA of the CDR3: TGTGCCAGCAGTTCGTCCAGCTACGAGCAGTACTTC.

The chain links TRBV6-1 to TRBJ2-1; tentative D call: TRBD1 (7 bases). V lost 2 bases and J lost 5, with 19 bases in between. This CDR3 is 17 amino acids long. Germline assignment: CDR1 MNHNS and CDR2 SASEGT. For the CDR3, the DNA is TGTGCCAGCAGTGAAATCCCAGGGCAGGGGGGACACAATGAGCAGTTCTTC. Its translation is CASSEIPGQGGHNEQFF.

V is TRBV12-3 or TRBV12-4 and J is TRBJ1-2; D remains ambiguous. CDR3 length: 13 residues. The V gene lost 7 bases and the J gene lost 8 bases, with 17 bases spanning the gap. The CDR3 is CASTRVGSLGYTF. CDR3 in DNA: TGTGCCAGCACCCGCGTGGGCAGTCTAGGCTACACCTTC.

The rearrangement uses TRBV7-8 and TRBJ1-5, with 10 nucleotides matching TRBD1. The length of the CDR3 is 13 residues. Germline CDR1 SGHVS, CDR2 FQNEAQ. Unmatched junction bases numbered 0, after V lost 3 bases and J lost 7 bases. The CDR3 DNA reads TGTGCCAGCAGCTTGGGACAGGGGCAGCCCCAGCATTTT. Encoded protein: CASSLGQGQPQHF.

Note on this clone: The identical CDR3 is also encoded by other nucleotide sequences in the sample. The rearrangement links TRBV27 to TRBJ1-5; no reliable D call. CDR1 and CDR2 from the germline V gene are MNHEY and SMNVEV (reference sequence). The CDR3 loop spans 13 amino acids. V shed 0 bases and J shed 3 bases, with 3 bases lying between them. In DNA, the CDR3 is TGTGCCAGCAGTTTATCGGCCAATCAGCCCCAGCATTTT. Residues: CASSLSANQPQHF.

This rearrangement joins TRBV19 to TRBJ1-1; the match to TRBD1 covers 9 bases. CDR3 length: 15 amino acids. Germline values: CDR1 LNHDA, CDR2 SQIVND (reference sequence). J was trimmed by 4 bases and V by 4 bases; bases with no gene match: 7. The CDR3 loop is CASSKTGGLSTEAFF. The DNA of the CDR3 is TGTGCCAGTAGTAAAACAGGGGGCCTGAGCACTGAAGCTTTCTTT.

The V call is TRBV19, the J call TRBJ2-7; no firm D call. The CDR3 is 16 amino acids. Trimming removed 5 bases from V and 3 bases from J, with 20 bases in between. Per germline, CDR1 LNHDA and CDR2 SQIVND (reference sequence). CDR3 nucleotides: TGTGCCAGTAGTCTAACGGGTGGTGGCGGTGTCTACGAGCAGTACTTC. Translated, it gives CASSLTGGGGVYEQYF.

The chain joins TRBV6-1 to TRBJ1-2; maybe TRBD1 (6 bases). The germline CDR1 and CDR2 sequences are MNHNS and SASEGT. The length of the CDR3 is 14 residues. Trimming removed 2 bases from V and 8 bases from J, with 15 bases in between. Here the CDR3 reads CASSERSRGRGYTF. In nucleotides, the CDR3 is TGTGCCAGCAGTGAAAGGAGCAGGGGAAGGGGCTACACCTTC.

This clone was observed a few times. V is TRBV19 and J is TRBJ2-3; no reliable D call. This CDR3 contains 14 residues. Germline CDR1 is LNHDA and CDR2 is SQIVND (reference sequence). V was shortened by 3 bases and J by 2 bases, with 9 bases between the two germline ends. The CDR3 coding sequence is TGTGCCAGTAGTATGGGCACCTCCACAGATACGCAGTATTTT. This codes for CASSMGTSTDTQYF. The full variable domain, with the rest looked up from reference TRBV19 and TRBJ2-3, is DGGITQSPKYLFRKEGQNVTLSCEQNLNHDAMYWYRQDPGQGLRLIYYSQIVNDFQKGDIAEGYSVSREKKESFPLTVTSAQKNPTAFYLCASSMGTSTDTQYFGPGTRLTVL.